The rows below give T cell receptor beta chains drawn from one sample of a study of Ad26.COV2.S vaccination and SARS-CoV-2 variants. Assay: immunoSEQ multiplex PCR; the TCRdb copy retains only in-frame clones and omits some. The profile shows some 320,000 clones, 85% of them singletons. The sequencing used peripheral blood, collected in a trial of Ad26.COV2.S vaccine versus placebo. These receptors all come from a person between 18 and 65 years old who received the Ad26.COV2.S COVID-19 vaccine or a placebo. CDR3s include the opening cysteine and the closing phenylalanine or tryptophan. The order of the fields is V gene, J gene, clone size, D gene, CDR3 DNA, CDR3 protein. A D gene is named only where the DNA matches it firmly. Not every row has a clone size; where given, it reads once, few, many or a size class.

TRBV28	TRBJ1-2	NA	NA	TGTGCCAGCAACCCCCCGAGTGGGAACTATGGCTACACCTTC	CASNPPSGNYGYTF
TRBV7-6	TRBJ1-4	NA	NA	TGTGCCAGCAGCAGGGTGGATGAAAAACTGTTTTTT	CASSRVDEKLFF
TRBV5-6	TRBJ2-2	NA	NA	TGTGCCAGCAGCTTGCTTGCCGGGGAGCTGTTTTTT	CASSLLAGELFF
TRBV19	TRBJ2-2	NA	NA	TGTGCCAGTAGGGCGGGACATACGAACACCGGGGAGCTGTTTTTT	CASRAGHTNTGELFF
TRBV6-5	TRBJ2-1	NA	NA	TGTGCCAGCAGGAGGGAGTACAATGAGCAGTTCTTC	CASRREYNEQFF
TRBV11-2	TRBJ1-2	NA	NA	TGTGCCAGCAGCTTTCAGAGGCATGGCTACACCTTC	CASSFQRHGYTF
TRBV3-1/TRBV3-2	TRBJ2-1	few	NA	TGTGCCAGCAGCTCCGGTTACCGAGGTAATGAGCAGTTCTTC	CASSSGYRGNEQFF
TRBV25-1	TRBJ2-2	few	NA	TGTGCCAGCAGTGAAGGGGTTCCCTACAGCCTGAACACCGGGGAGCTGTTTTTT	CASSEGVPYSLNTGELFF
TRBV30	TRBJ2-5	NA	NA	TGTGCCTGGAGTTTGTCTTTTTCGGGGAGGGAGACCCAGTACTTC	CAWSLSFSGRETQYF
TRBV12-3/TRBV12-4	TRBJ2-3	NA	NA	TGTGCCAGCAGTTTTTATACAGATACGCAGTATTTT	CASSFYTDTQYF